This T cell receptor (beta chain) stems from a study of long-term antiretroviral therapy in people with HIV. Study as a whole: Some samples came about a decade before the 2015 immediate-ART recommendation, and these were the earliest.

Cryopreserved PBMC numbered roughly 0.9-11 million per sample before DNA extraction. V shed 5 bases, J shed 6 bases, and the junction held 8 bases outside the gene matches. The CDR3 runs to 14 residues. The V gene's germline CDR1 is SGHDN and CDR2 FVKESK. This was the immunoSEQ v3.0 assay at survey level. Sequencing was intended to reach roughly 40,000-55,000 T-cell genomes per sample. Here immunoSEQ multiplex PCR was the method, and the copy in TCRdb shows in-frame clones only, minus some. The sample has about 24,000 clones, around 86% seen once. The TCR sequence derives from a man in his forties or fifties with HIV. The V and J genes are TRBV14 and TRBJ2-7; 9 bases match TRBD1. This material consisted of unsorted PBMCs, taken 0.4 years after starting antiretroviral therapy. The CDR3: CASSSQGAFGEQYF. The CDR3, as DNA: TGTGCCAGCAGCTCACAGGGGGCGTTCGGCGAGCAGTACTTC.